The 9 T cell receptor beta chains given below trace back to one sample, sequenced in a study of cytomegalovirus exposure and HLA in healthy donors. Amplification used 60 Vbeta primers and 13 Jbeta primers. TCRdb's copy holds only in-frame clones and misses some; the assay was immunoSEQ multiplex PCR. Of around 36,000 clones listed, 70% to 90% are singletons. The sequenced sample was PBMCs. Receptors originate from a woman aged 40 to 50 in good health and CMV-seropositive.

This chain links TRBV7-2 with TRBJ2-1; 15 bases match TRBD2. V dropped 1 base and J dropped 9; count of bases not matched to a gene: 4. Germline V gene data show CDR1 as SGHTA and CDR2 as FQGNSA. CDR3 length: 16 amino acids. CDR3 in amino acids: CASSLGGLAGGVEQFF. CDR3 in DNA: TGTGCCAGCAGCTTAGGTGGACTAGCGGGGGGGGTTGAGCAGTTCTTC.

This chain uses TRBV7-2 with TRBJ2-5; D remains ambiguous. This CDR3 spans 12 amino acids. Germline V lookup: CDR1 SGHTA, CDR2 FQGNSA. The ends were cut back, 5 bases at V and 2 bases at J, with 6 bases in the middle. The CDR3 DNA reads as TGTGCCAGCAGCCGGCGGCAAGAGACCCAGTACTTC. As protein: CASSRRQETQYF.

The V gene is TRBV9, the J gene TRBJ2-4, with TRBD2 as a possible D gene (5 bases). The V gene's germline CDR1 is SGDLS and CDR2 YYNGEE. The germline V and J ends were trimmed by 4 bases and 3 bases, with 14 bases remaining between them. This CDR3 comprises 15 residues. The CDR3 protein is CASSSIGDVKNIQYF. DNA for the CDR3: TGTGCCAGCAGCTCGATCGGGGATGTCAAAAACATTCAGTACTTC.

The chain is built from TRBV7-2 and TRBJ1-2; TRBD1 agrees at 8 bases. The CDR3 loop spans 15 amino acids. Germline values: CDR1 SGHTA, CDR2 FQGNSA. J gave up 5 bases and V 5 bases, and 10 bases lay outside the gene matches. The CDR3 DNA reads as TGTGCCAGCAGCCCCCAGACAGGGGCGGGGTATGGCTACACCTTC. It is translated as CASSPQTGAGYGYTF.

This clone has a single count. The rearrangement links TRBV7-2 to TRBJ2-2, with 7 nucleotides matching TRBD2. The CDR3 is 14 residues long. Germline V gene data show CDR1 as SGHTA and CDR2 as FQGNSA. The trim removed 0 bases at V and 6 bases at J, leaving 1 base unmatched. CDR3 sequence (DNA): TGTGCCAGCAGCTTAGCAGCGGGGCCCGGGGAGCTGTTTTTT. Translated, it gives CASSLAAGPGELFF.

The rearrangement links TRBV19 to TRBJ2-3; TRBD1 agrees at 9 bases. The CDR3 covers 13 residues. Germline loops: CDR1 LNHDA, CDR2 SQIVND (reference sequence). Germline trimming cut 5 bases from V and 8 bases from J; bases unmatched to any gene: 5. CDR3 nucleotides: TGTGCCAGTAGTGGGGACAGGGACGGTACGCAGTATTTT. Protein: CASSGDRDGTQYF.

On this clone: At one end, the junction sequence differs from germline, possibly due to a read error. The genes are TRBV7-9 and TRBJ2-7, with 11 nucleotides matching TRBD1. This CDR3 contains 14 residues. CDR1 SEHNR and CDR2 FQNEAQ come from the germline V gene (reference sequence). CDR3 region: CVSSYGTGGYEQYF. CDR3 nucleotide sequence: TGTGTCAGCAGCTACGGGACAGGGGGCTACGAGCAGTACTTC.

This sequence joins TRBV19 and TRBJ2-3; TRBD1 might be the D (5 bases). Per the germline V gene, CDR1 is LNHDA and CDR2 is SQIVND (reference sequence). Trimming took off 0 bases at V and 2 bases at J, with 9 bases between the two ends. The CDR3 contains 15 residues. CDR3 amino acids: CASSIDTGPTDTQYF. CDR3 DNA: TGTGCCAGTAGTATAGATACAGGACCCACAGATACGCAGTATTTT.

The J gene is TRBJ1-3, the V gene TRBV5-4; D is possibly TRBD1 (5 bases). Trimming pared 0 bases from V and 4 bases from J, leaving 5 bases between. The V gene's germline CDR1 is SGHNT and CDR2 YYREEE (reference sequence). This CDR3 has 13 amino acids. The CDR3 DNA reads TGTGCCAGCAGCTTGGACAGGGGAAACACCATATATTTT. Translated, it gives CASSLDRGNTIYF.